The 10 T cell receptor beta chains given below trace back to one sample, sequenced in a study of T cell responses to AZD1222 COVID-19 vaccine (dated by TCRdb to the early 2020s). Explained via the paper, the time point label denotes: baseline before first vaccination. Library construction relied on the immunoSEQ multiplex PCR assay. In TCRdb, the immuneACCESS table is reduced to in-frame sequences with V and J assigned. These tables do not hold every clone; where another copy was compared, an unresolved V gene accounts for under half, and the others remain unexplained. For this sample the table gives some 80,000 clones, of which 80% to 90% were detected only once. Around 5% of the sample lies in the top ten. The material sequenced was peripheral blood, taken on day 0 of AZD1222 vaccination. The source is an adult in good health.

The chain recombines TRBV11-3 with TRBJ2-1; D is unclear. The CDR3 spans 13 residues. Germline V CDR1 and CDR2: SGHNT, YENEEA. The germline V and J ends were trimmed by 4 bases and 9 bases, with 13 bases remaining between them. The CDR3 nucleotides read TGTGCCAGCAGCTCCCCGTATTCGCTTGAGCAGTTCTTC. Encoded protein: CASSSPYSLEQFF.

The V gene is TRBV5-4, the J gene TRBJ1-6; D gene uncertain. Per germline, CDR1 SGHNT and CDR2 YYREEE (reference sequence). CDR3 length equals 14 residues. Trimming pared 2 bases from V and 7 bases from J, leaving 10 bases between. CDR3 amino acids: CASSFSGSNSPLHF. The DNA for the CDR3 is TGTGCCAGCAGCTTCAGCGGCAGCAATTCACCCCTCCACTTT.

The chain is built from TRBV19 and TRBJ1-5, with D possibly matching TRBD1 (5 bases). CDR1 and CDR2 (germline): LNHDA, SQIVND (reference sequence). The ends were cut back, 7 bases at V and 2 bases at J, with 9 bases in the middle. The CDR3 has 13 residues. CDR3: CASTMGGNQPQHF. CDR3 DNA sequence: TGTGCCAGTACCATGGGGGGCAATCAGCCCCAGCATTTT.

This chain links TRBV7-2 with TRBJ1-2, with D perhaps matching TRBD1 (5 bases). The CDR3 loop spans 15 amino acids. The germline V and J ends were trimmed by 0 bases and 1 base, with 9 bases remaining between them. Germline CDR1 and CDR2: SGHTA and FQGNSA. In nucleotides, the CDR3 is TGTGCCAGCAGCTTAGCCGGGGGTATTAACTATGGCTACACCTTC. Residues: CASSLAGGINYGYTF.

The CDR3 loop is CASQTRDGTYEQYF. The CDR3 coding sequence is TGTGCCAGCCAAACTAGGGACGGTACCTACGAGCAGTACTTC. The V gene is TRBV18, the J gene TRBJ2-7; D might be TRBD1 or TRBD2, each matching 5 bases. CDR3 length: 14 residues. Germline V CDR1 and CDR2: KGHSH, LQKENI. Trimming removed 8 bases at V and 2 bases at J, with 16 bases between.

The gene calls are TRBV19 and TRBJ1-5; 8 bases fit TRBD1. CDR1 and CDR2 from the germline V gene are LNHDA and SQIVND (reference sequence). V was pared by 6 bases and J by 3 bases, with 10 bases of the junction left unmatched. The CDR3 sequence is 16 residues long. CDR3 sequence reads: CASRARRTGNNQPQHF. The CDR3 DNA follows: TGTGCCAGTAGGGCACGACGGACAGGGAACAATCAGCCCCAGCATTTT.

J is TRBJ2-5 and V is TRBV5-1; tentative D call: TRBD1 (6 bases). V was clipped by 1 base and J by 4 bases, with 14 bases between them. Germline assignment: CDR1 SGHRS and CDR2 YFSETQ. There are 15 residues in the CDR3. CDR3 protein: CASSLSLVGGETQYF. The CDR3 coding sequence is TGCGCCAGCAGCTTGAGTCTAGTAGGGGGAGAGACCCAGTACTTC.

The CDR3 loop is CASSHGTGTDTQYF. In DNA form, the CDR3 reads TGCGCCAGCAGCCACGGGACCGGCACAGATACGCAGTATTTT. The rearrangement joins TRBV4-3 to TRBJ2-3; D assignment may be TRBD1 or TRBD2 (5 bases each). CDR3 length equals 14 residues. CDR1 LGHNA and CDR2 YSLEER come from the germline V gene. Trimming stripped 3 bases from V and 1 base from J, with 8 bases between.

V is TRBV3-1 (or the pseudogene TRBV3-2) and J is TRBJ1-6, with D perhaps TRBD1 (6 bases). Germline V gene lookup returns CDR1 LGHDT and CDR2 YNNKEL (reference sequence). The V and J ends lost 1 base and 7 bases respectively, with 14 bases between them. The CDR3 contains 16 residues. CDR3 nucleotides: TGTGCCAGCAGCCAAGGCAGGGGTCTCGGGAATTCACCCCTCCACTTT. Its protein is CASSQGRGLGNSPLHF.

The chain couples TRBV28 to TRBJ2-3, with D hard to call. V lost 3 bases and J 3 bases, leaving 13 bases between the germline ends. Germline V CDR1 and CDR2: MDHEN, SYDVKM. This CDR3 is built from 15 residues. Written as DNA, the CDR3 is TGTGCCAGCAGTTTGGGTGGGCAGGCAACAGATACGCAGTATTTT. This gives the protein CASSLGGQATDTQYF.